A selection of T cell receptor beta chains follows, all from one sample in a study of CD8 T cells in ankylosing spondylitis. TCRdb processed the 5' RACE reads anew with MiXCR; each CDR3 protein has one entry. The sample gives 250,000 or so distinct CDR3 sequences, 15% to 20% of which show up once; about a third is in the top ten. Sequenced: blood, either unsorted or a sorted T cell fraction (not recorded which). These receptors came from a male donor with ankylosing spondylitis or in good health (not recorded which). CDR3s include the opening cysteine and the closing phenylalanine or tryptophan. Each record gives: V gene, J gene, clone size, D gene, CDR3 DNA, CDR3 protein. D genes are given only for firm matches. Size values are once, few and many counts, or a class for expanded clones, and some rows have none.

TRBV20-1	TRBJ2-3	few	TRBD2	TGCAGTGCTAGAGACGTGGCTAGCGGGACCACAGATACGCAGTATTTT	CSARDVASGTTDTQYF
TRBV12-3/TRBV12-4	TRBJ2-3	few	TRBD2	TGTGCCAGCAGTTCCACCATTCTAGCGGGAGGGCTCACAGATACGCAGTATTTT	CASSSTILAGGLTDTQYF
TRBV18	TRBJ2-7	NA	TRBD1	TGTGCCAGCTCACCAGAGAACAGGGGATCCTACGAGCAGTACTTC	CASSPENRGSYEQYF
TRBV3-1	TRBJ2-2	NA	NA	TGTGCCAGCAGCCAAGATTTGCCTTTGGTTACCGGGGAGCTGTTTTTT	CASSQDLPLVTGELFF
TRBV19	TRBJ2-3	NA	NA	TGTGCCAGTAGGGGGGACTCGAGGGGAGATACGCAGTATTTT	CASRGDSRGDTQYF
TRBV28	TRBJ2-1	NA	TRBD2	TGTGCCAGCAGTCCGGGACTAGCGGGGCCCTCCTACAATGAGCAGTTCTTC	CASSPGLAGPSYNEQFF
TRBV7-9	TRBJ2-7	few	TRBD1	TGTGCCAGCAGCCACGGGACAGGGAGACCCTACGAGCAGTACTTC	CASSHGTGRPYEQYF
TRBV12-3/TRBV12-4	TRBJ2-5	NA	TRBD1	TGTGCCAGCAGTTTAAGGGGCGGAGGACAGGGGGTTGTGACCCAGTACTTC	CASSLRGGGQGVVTQYF
TRBV25-1	TRBJ2-5	NA	TRBD1	TGTGCCAGCAGTGGAACAGGGGATACCGCGGAGACCCAGTACTTC	CASSGTGDTAETQYF
TRBV20-1	TRBJ2-3	many	NA	TGCAGTGCTAGCGAGCTAGCGCTGTCAGATACGCAGTATTTT	CSASELALSDTQYF
TRBV30	TRBJ2-5	NA	NA	TGTGCCTGGAGCATTAGCCAGCCTGGGACCCAGTACTTC	CAWSISQPGTQYF
TRBV14	TRBJ2-7	few	TRBD1	TGTGCCAGCAGCCAAGGGTCAGGGACAGGGTTCTACGAGCAGTACTTC	CASSQGSGTGFYEQYF
TRBV5-1	TRBJ2-3	few	TRBD1	TGCGCCAGCAGCTTGGGGCTCTCGGTGACAGGGGGCACAGATACGCAGTATTTT	CASSLGLSVTGGTDTQYF
TRBV6-1	TRBJ2-7	NA	TRBD2	TGTGCCAGCAGACCAGCGGGAGCCTACCAGCAGTACTTC	CASRPAGAYQQYF
TRBV11-2	TRBJ2-1	many	TRBD2	TGTGCCAGCAGTCTCGGGACTAGCGGTAATGAGCAGTTCTTC	CASSLGTSGNEQFF
TRBV4-2	TRBJ2-7	NA	NA	TGTGCCAGCAGCCAAGATTTGGAGGGTCCTAACTACGAGCAGTACTTC	CASSQDLEGPNYEQYF
TRBV6-5	TRBJ1-5	once	NA	TGTGCCAGCAGTTACTCGGGCAGGGAGTTTTTTAGCAATCAGCCCCAGCATTTT	CASSYSGREFFSNQPQHF
TRBV5-1	TRBJ2-7	many	NA	TGCGCCAGCAGCTTGGAAGGGCCGTACGAGCAGTACTTC	CASSLEGPYEQYF
TRBV12-3/TRBV12-4	TRBJ2-7	few	NA	TGTGCCAGCAGTTCCGCTGCGGAGTACGAGCAGTACTTC	CASSSAAEYEQYF
TRBV29-1	TRBJ2-1	NA	NA	TGCAGCGTTGTTCTAGAACAAGGTGAGCAGTTCTTC	CSVVLEQGEQFF
TRBV4-1	TRBJ2-7	NA	TRBD1	TGCGCCAGCAGCCAACCCGGGACAGGGACCTACGAGCAGTACTTC	CASSQPGTGTYEQYF
TRBV2	TRBJ1-5	NA	NA	TGTGCCAGCAGTGTTACGGCCAGCAGCAATCAGCCCCAGCATTTT	CASSVTASSNQPQHF
TRBV19	TRBJ2-1	NA	NA	TGTGCCAGTAGTATAGGCACTAGGAATGAGCAGTTCTTC	CASSIGTRNEQFF
TRBV5-1	TRBJ2-7	few	NA	TGCGCCAGCAGCTTGGTGGGGGATCCCTACGAGCAGTACTTC	CASSLVGDPYEQYF
TRBV20-1	TRBJ2-3	NA	TRBD2	TGCAGTGCCGCCGGGACTAGCGGCCCGTGGGATACGCAGTATTTT	CSAAGTSGPWDTQYF
TRBV30	TRBJ1-2	few	NA	TGTGCCTGGAGTGTATCAGGCGCAGGGAACTATGGCTACACCTTC	CAWSVSGAGNYGYTF
TRBV12-3/TRBV12-4	TRBJ2-1	NA	TRBD2	TGTGCCAGCACCACCGGACTAGCGGGGGTGAGCTCCTACAATGAGCAGTTCTTC	CASTTGLAGVSSYNEQFF
TRBV29-1	TRBJ2-2	NA	TRBD1	TGCAGCGTTGAGGGGACAGGGTCCACCGGGGAGCTGTTTTTT	CSVEGTGSTGELFF
TRBV24-1	TRBJ2-1	NA	NA	TGTGCCACCAGTGATAACCACGACTACAATGAGCAGTTCTTC	CATSDNHDYNEQFF
TRBV10-3	TRBJ2-3	NA	NA	TGTGCCATCAGTGAGTCAAGCACAGATACGCAGTATTTT	CAISESSTDTQYF
TRBV4-3	TRBJ2-7	few	NA	TGCGCCAGCAGCCAAGATCGGGCTGAGGCGGTCCTAGGCTACGAGCAGTACTTC	CASSQDRAEAVLGYEQYF
TRBV4-3	TRBJ1-1	many	NA	TGCGCCAGCAGCCAAGATGTGGGGCTTGACACTGAAGCTTTCTTT	CASSQDVGLDTEAFF
TRBV6-5	TRBJ2-3	NA	TRBD2	TGTGCCAGCAGTTACTCCTCTAGCGGGAGTGGAGATACGCAGTATTTT	CASSYSSSGSGDTQYF
TRBV4-1	TRBJ1-2	NA	NA	TGCGCCAGCAGCCAAGAATCCGCGGGGCAGGGCGATGGCTACACCTTC	CASSQESAGQGDGYTF
TRBV4-1	TRBJ2-4	NA	NA	TGCGCCAGCAGCCAAGAAGGAGACAAGGGGTCAGGAAACATTCAGTACTTC	CASSQEGDKGSGNIQYF
TRBV4-2	TRBJ2-1	NA	NA	TGTGCCAGCAGCGAACCCGGGACTGGATACTACAATGAGCAGTTCTTC	CASSEPGTGYYNEQFF
TRBV20-1	TRBJ2-3	few	NA	TGCAGTGCTAGAGATGTCGATACGCAGTATTTT	CSARDVDTQYF
TRBV12-3/TRBV12-4	TRBJ1-1	few	TRBD1	TGTGCCAGCAACGCCGAGACAGGGAGGATGAACACTGAAGCTTTCTTT	CASNAETGRMNTEAFF
TRBV12-3/TRBV12-4	TRBJ1-2	many	NA	TGTGCCAGCAGTCAGGCAGTGGACCTCCCGAGGGAAGGCTACACCTTC	CASSQAVDLPREGYTF
TRBV27	TRBJ2-7	NA	NA	TGTGCCAGCAGGGAAACAGCCTCCTACGAGCAGTACTTC	CASRETASYEQYF
TRBV6-1	TRBJ2-2	NA	TRBD2	TGTGCCAGCACCCCCGATAGCGGGAATACCGGGGAGCTGTTTTTT	CASTPDSGNTGELFF
TRBV6-1	TRBJ2-2	NA	TRBD2	TGTGCCAGCAGTGAGAATCCCAGGACTAGCGGCTCGAACACCGGGGAGCTGTTTTTT	CASSENPRTSGSNTGELFF
TRBV12-3/TRBV12-4	TRBJ2-2	few	NA	TGTGCCAGCAGTTTAGCGTGGACTTTTAACACCGGGGAGCTGTTTTTT	CASSLAWTFNTGELFF
TRBV9	TRBJ2-5	few	TRBD2	TGTGCCAGCAGCGTAGCGGGTAGCGGGAGTAGGGAGACCCAGTACTTC	CASSVAGSGSRETQYF
TRBV9	TRBJ2-2	few	TRBD2	TGTGCCAGCAGCCCCCGGACTAGCGGGAGGAGCACCGGGGAGCTGTTTTTT	CASSPRTSGRSTGELFF
TRBV20-1	TRBJ2-5	NA	TRBD2	TGCAGTGCTGCCGGCTTGCCCCCGGGGAGGGACGAGACCCAGTACTTC	CSAAGLPPGRDETQYF
TRBV3-1	TRBJ2-4	NA	TRBD1	TGTGCCAGCAGCCCAGACAGGGCAGCGGACATTCAGTACTTC	CASSPDRAADIQYF
TRBV13	TRBJ2-7	NA	NA	TGTGCCAGCAGCTCCCAGTTAACGAGCTCCTACGAGCAGTACTTC	CASSSQLTSSYEQYF
TRBV5-1	TRBJ2-5	few	NA	TGCGCCAGCAGCTTGGCCGAATTCCGGGAGACCCAGTACTTC	CASSLAEFRETQYF
TRBV4-1	TRBJ1-1	few	NA	TGCGCCAGCAGCCAAGAGGCCAGGAAAGCTTTCTTT	CASSQEARKAFF
TRBV12-3/TRBV12-4	TRBJ2-7	NA	NA	TGTGCCAGCAGTGCTGGGACACTCTACGAGCAGTACTTC	CASSAGTLYEQYF